The 27 T cell receptor beta chains below were found in one sample sequenced in a study of T-cell memory formation after mild COVID-19. TCRdb re-called the 5' RACE reads with MiXCR, one entry per CDR3 protein. Among about 190,000 distinct CDR3 sequences listed, around 17% were seen once. Sequencing input: PBMCs or a T cell subset sorted from them (not recorded which). The receptors were sampled from an adult woman who had mild COVID-19 (a few samples of this study predate the infection). Cell type and time point are not known.

This clonotype was seen just once. CDR3 in amino acids: CASSPSSGSGSNQPQHF. The CDR3, as DNA: TGTGCCAGCAGTCCATCCAGTGGGTCGGGGAGCAATCAGCCCCAGCATTTT. V usage is TRBV6-5 and J usage is TRBJ1-5; the D is unclear. The CDR3 covers 17 residues. Germline assignment: CDR1 MNHEY and CDR2 SVGAGI. V was clipped by 5 bases and J by 1 base, with 18 bases between them.

This chain links TRBV5-1 with TRBJ2-1; perhaps TRBD2 as D (5 bases). Germline CDR1 SGHRS, CDR2 YFSETQ. There are 15 residues in the CDR3. Trimming took off 4 bases at V and 4 bases at J, with 15 bases between the two ends. CDR3 bases: TGCGCCAGCAGCCAGGAGGTGGTAGGATACAATGAGCAGTTCTTC. Translated: CASSQEVVGYNEQFF.

The chain couples TRBV4-3 to TRBJ2-3, with TRBD2 matching over 8 bases. Germline trimming cut 6 bases from V and 5 bases from J; bases unmatched to any gene: 13. In germline, CDR1 is LGHNA, CDR2 YSLEER. The CDR3 covers 16 residues. The CDR3 is CASSTAGVMYKDTQYF. The DNA of the CDR3 is TGCGCCAGCAGTACAGCGGGAGTGATGTACAAAGATACGCAGTATTTT.

The chain joins TRBV28 to TRBJ1-1; D is unclear. CDR3 size: 11 residues. V shed 5 bases and J shed 8 bases, with 9 bases lying between them. CDR1 and CDR2 from the germline V gene are MDHEN and SYDVKM. The CDR3 DNA is TGTGCCAGCAGTAGGGTTTCGGAAGCTTTCTTT. As protein: CASSRVSEAFF. The full variable domain, rest sourced from reference TRBV28 and TRBJ1-1, is DVKVTQSSRYLVKRTGEKVFLECVQDMDHENMFWYRQDPGLGLRLIYFSYDVKMKEKGDIPEGYSVSREKKERFSLILESASTNQTSMYLCASSRVSEAFFGQGTRLTVV.

The V call is TRBV29-1, the J call TRBJ1-1; TRBD1 is a possible D gene (5 bases). Germline V lookup: CDR1 SQVTM, CDR2 ANQGSEA. The CDR3 extends over 14 amino acids. V was trimmed by 4 bases and J by 3 bases, leaving 15 bases between them. CDR3 amino acids: CSVATLLGDTEAFF. As DNA, the CDR3 is TGCAGCGTTGCTACCTTATTGGGGGACACTGAAGCTTTCTTT.

This clonotype has a handful of counts. The chain links TRBV18 to TRBJ1-1; D call uncertain. The CDR3 loop spans 14 amino acids. The V gene's germline CDR1 is KGHSH and CDR2 LQKENI. Trimming pared 0 bases from V and 2 bases from J, leaving 7 bases between. The CDR3 spells CASSPPEGNTEAFF. The CDR3 region has the DNA TGTGCCAGCTCACCACCAGAAGGAAACACTGAAGCTTTCTTT.

The chain joins TRBV7-8 to TRBJ2-5, with D possibly being TRBD2 (6 bases). The germline V and J ends were trimmed by 4 bases and 2 bases, with 17 bases remaining between them. This CDR3 spans 16 amino acids. Germline V gene lookup returns CDR1 SGHVS and CDR2 FQNEAQ. CDR3 region: CASSSPGLWDQETQYF. Here the CDR3 DNA reads TGTGCCAGCAGCTCACCGGGACTCTGGGATCAAGAGACCCAGTACTTC. Full variable domain (remainder filled in from reference TRBV7-8 and TRBJ2-5): GAGVSQSPRYKVAKRGQDVALRCDPISGHVSLFWYQQALGQGPEFLTYFQNEAQLDKSGLPSDRFFAERPEGSVSTLKIQRTQQEDSAVYLCASSSPGLWDQETQYFGPGTRLLVL.

For this clonotype: The germline gene is not matched at one end of the junction; a read error may be the cause. V and J are TRBV6-4 and TRBJ2-2, with TRBD1 matching 7 bases. Germline V CDR1 and CDR2: MRHNA, SNTAGT. The length of the CDR3 is 19 residues. This CDR3 reads CASRDYRSSQGRSTGELFF. CDR3 in DNA: TGTGCCAGCCGTGACTACCGGTCTTCACAGGGGCGAAGCACCGGGGAGCTGTTTTTT.

The chain joins TRBV6-4 to TRBJ2-1; 8 bases are a match to TRBD2. In germline, CDR1 is MRHNA, CDR2 SNTAGT. With 4 bases clipped from V and 15 bases from J, the junction kept 5 bases outside the gene matches. The CDR3 is 11 residues long. CDR3 coding DNA: TGTGCCAGCAGTGGGGGACTAGAAGTGTTCTTC. Its protein product is CASSGGLEVFF.

The genes are TRBV7-2 and TRBJ1-2, with D perhaps matching TRBD1 (5 bases). CDR3 length equals 13 residues. From germline, CDR1 is SGHTA and CDR2 FQGNSA. The V end lost 7 bases, the J end lost 0 bases, and 9 bases lay between the germline ends. In DNA form, the CDR3 reads TGTGCCAGCACCGAGACAGCTAACTATGGCTACACCTTC. It is translated as CASTETANYGYTF.

This clonotype was counted between two and nine times. This chain joins TRBV7-8 and TRBJ2-2, with D unclear. The CDR3 consists of 14 residues. Per germline, CDR1 SGHVS and CDR2 FQNEAQ. V gave up 5 bases and J gave up 0 bases, with 7 bases separating them. DNA of the CDR3: TGTGCCAGCAGCGCAGTCGCGAACACCGGGGAGCTGTTTTTT. Protein product: CASSAVANTGELFF.

Only a few counts were recorded for this clonotype. The chain uses TRBV3-1 and TRBJ2-5; D unclear. The CDR3 runs to 17 residues. Germline V CDR1 and CDR2: LGHDT, YNNKEL (reference sequence). Trimming took 0 bases from V and 0 from J, leaving 14 bases between them. CDR3 region: CASSQERLGRNQETQYF. DNA of the CDR3: TGTGCCAGCAGCCAAGAAAGGTTAGGGCGGAACCAAGAGACCCAGTACTTC.

The chain combines TRBV5-1 with TRBJ2-1; TRBD1 matches at 8 bases. J gave up 3 bases and V 7 bases, and 9 bases lay outside the gene matches. CDR1 is SGHRS, CDR2 YFSETQ, per germline. This CDR3 is built from 15 residues. CDR3 protein: CASGPQGAGYNEQFF. In DNA, the CDR3 is TGCGCCAGCGGGCCCCAGGGGGCTGGCTACAATGAGCAGTTCTTC.

The chain couples TRBV3-1 to TRBJ2-5; D is unresolved. Trimming cost V 0 bases and J 5 bases, with 16 bases left between them. This CDR3 contains 16 residues. CDR1 is LGHDT, CDR2 YNNKEL, per germline (reference sequence). The CDR3 region is CASSQDLGASTETQYF. DNA of the CDR3: TGTGCCAGCAGCCAAGATTTAGGAGCGAGTACCGAGACCCAGTACTTC.

The V and J genes are TRBV5-1 and TRBJ2-3; TRBD2 matches 8 bases. With V trimmed by 2 bases and J by 0 bases, 5 bases remained unmatched. CDR1 and CDR2 (germline): SGHRS, YFSETQ. The CDR3 is made up of 16 amino acids. CDR3 sequence (DNA): TGCGCCAGCAGCTTTAGGCTAGCGGGTAGCACAGATACGCAGTATTTT. Translating gives CASSFRLAGSTDTQYF. Complete variable domain (other parts from reference TRBV5-1 and TRBJ2-3): KAGVTQTPRYLIKTRGQQVTLSCSPISGHRSVSWYQQTPGQGLQFLFEYFSETQRNKGNFPGRFSGRQFSNSRSEMNVSTLELGDSALYLCASSFRLAGSTDTQYFGPGTRLTVL.

This sequence joins TRBV9 and TRBJ1-3, with 7 bases matching TRBD1. The CDR3 is 16 residues long. CDR1 is SGDLS and CDR2 is YYNGEE in the germline V gene. Trimming at V came to 0 bases and at J to 3 bases, leaving 6 bases not matched to a gene. The CDR3 protein is CASSVEGAGGGNTIYF. CDR3 in DNA: TGTGCCAGCAGCGTAGAGGGGGCAGGTGGTGGAAACACCATATATTTT.

The chain has TRBV2 and TRBJ2-3; no clear D. This CDR3 spans 14 amino acids. CDR1 SNHLY and CDR2 FYNNEI come from the germline V gene. V lost 6 bases, J lost 1 base, and 11 bases lay in between. CDR3 sequence reads: CASRNRVGTDTQYF. CDR3 DNA: TGTGCCAGCAGGAATCGGGTGGGCACAGATACGCAGTATTTT.

This clonotype was seen many times. V is TRBV24-1 and J is TRBJ2-1; 11 positions agree with TRBD2. The trim removed 2 bases at V and 4 bases at J, leaving 3 bases unmatched. This CDR3 is built from 16 residues. CDR1 is KGHDR, CDR2 SFDVKD, per germline. The CDR3 sequence: CATSDSGTSGYNEQFF. In DNA form, the CDR3 reads TGTGCCACCAGTGATTCCGGGACTAGCGGTTACAATGAGCAGTTCTTC.

Only a few counts were recorded for this clonotype. The rearrangement links TRBV4-1 to TRBJ2-7; D uncertain. This CDR3 has 15 residues. The germline gives CDR1 MGHRA, CDR2 YSYEKL. V was pared by 0 bases and J by 7 bases, with 16 bases between. CDR3 loop: CASSQDHQTPWEQYF. The CDR3 coding sequence is TGCGCCAGCAGCCAAGATCATCAGACACCTTGGGAGCAGTACTTC.

This clonotype was observed a few times. The chain links TRBV12-3 or TRBV12-4 to TRBJ2-3; either TRBD1 or TRBD2 may supply D (5 bases each). The ends were cut back, 3 bases at V and 6 bases at J, with 13 bases in the middle. The CDR3 spans 14 residues. The CDR3 spells CASSFRGPGDTQYF. The CDR3 coding sequence is TGTGCCAGCAGTTTCCGGGGACCGGGTGATACGCAGTATTTT.

This clonotype was recorded a few times. J is TRBJ2-7 and V is TRBV7-2, with a weak D call TRBD1 (6 bases). The germline V gene has CDR1 SGHTA and CDR2 FQGNSA. The ends were cut back, 5 bases at V and 5 bases at J, with 10 bases in the middle. CDR3 size: 12 residues. The CDR3 bases are TGTGCCAGCAGCCAACAGGGCAACGAGCAGTACTTC. Translating gives CASSQQGNEQYF.

The gene calls are TRBV7-8 and TRBJ1-3; TRBD1 might be the D (5 bases). V dropped 3 bases and J dropped 3 bases, with 12 bases sitting between them. Looked up from germline, CDR1 is SGHVS and CDR2 is FQNEAQ. This CDR3 contains 15 residues. CDR3 DNA sequence: TGTGCCAGCAGCTTTGTCAGGGAGGGTGGAAACACCATATATTTT. Translation: CASSFVREGGNTIYF.

This clonotype was counted between two and nine times. The chain couples TRBV5-1 to TRBJ1-1; D gene uncertain. Trimming took off 4 bases at V and 9 bases at J, with 10 bases between the two ends. There are 11 residues in the CDR3. Germline CDR1 and CDR2: SGHRS and YFSETQ. As DNA, the CDR3 is TGCGCCAGCAGCGGCGGAACCCAAGCTTTCTTT. Encoded protein: CASSGGTQAFF.

The chain joins TRBV12-3 or TRBV12-4 to TRBJ2-6; no clear D. The length of the CDR3 is 14 residues. Trimming took off 5 bases at V and 4 bases at J, with 9 bases between the two ends. The CDR3, as DNA: TGTGCCAGCAGTCCCCTTCGAGGGGCCAACGTCCTGACTTTC. Translation gives CASSPLRGANVLTF.

In its sample, this clonotype was seen a few times. The chain employs TRBV11-3 and TRBJ2-1; D remains unclear. CDR1 SGHNT and CDR2 YENEEA come from the germline V gene. This CDR3 comprises 15 residues. V was clipped by 0 bases and J by 8 bases, with 14 bases between them. The CDR3 nucleotides read TGTGCCAGCAGCTTAGATCCAGCCCCAGGCGATGAGCAGTTCTTC. Translation: CASSLDPAPGDEQFF.

This clonotype was seen a few times. This chain connects TRBV4-3 to TRBJ2-2, with 8 nucleotides matching TRBD2. Looked up from germline, CDR1 is LGHNA and CDR2 is YSLEER. The CDR3 covers 15 residues. V lost 0 bases, J lost 6 bases, and 3 bases stayed unmatched. CDR3 coding DNA: TGCGCCAGCAGCCAAGAGGGCGGGAGGTCCGGGGAGCTGTTTTTT. Its translation: CASSQEGGRSGELFF.

The genes are TRBV7-9 and TRBJ1-6; TRBD1 is a possible D gene (6 bases). The CDR3 loop spans 15 amino acids. Germline V lookup: CDR1 SEHNR, CDR2 FQNEAQ (reference sequence). Trimming shortened V by 1 base and J by 6 bases, and 10 bases separated the two germline ends. For the CDR3, the DNA is TGTGCCAGCAGCTTAGAAGGACAGATTAATTCACCCCTCCACTTT. Amino acid sequence: CASSLEGQINSPLHF.